Listed here are 2 T cell receptor beta chains from one sample, sequenced in a study of T-cell reconstitution after alpha-beta-depleted transplantation in children. Unique molecular identifiers were incorporated during preparation of the TCRbeta library. Via MiXCR, TCRdb re-called the PCR reads, giving one row per CDR3 protein. The repertoire consists of under 750,000 distinct CDR3 sequences, with approximately 22% occurring once and the leading ten covering roughly 14%. Sequenced material: PBMCs, mostly from graft donor cells, taken 360 days after TCRalphabeta/CD19-depleted stem cell transplant. The origin of the receptors is a boy in the first two years of life who had a stem cell transplant for acute myeloid leukemia, so the T cells may come from the graft donor.

This clonotype was counted only a few times. The rearrangement links TRBV20-1 to TRBJ1-2; the D is unclear. There are 15 residues in the CDR3. CDR1 is DFQATT, CDR2 SNEGSKA, per germline (reference sequence). Trimming removed 5 bases from V and 7 bases from J, with 23 bases in between. CDR3 sequence reads: CSASPLETSFSGYTF. As DNA, the CDR3 is TGCAGTGCTTCTCCTCTGGAAACGAGCTTCTCTGGCTACACCTTC.

The chain joins TRBV28 to TRBJ1-1; D ambiguous. The V gene lost 6 bases and the J gene lost 11 bases, with 16 bases spanning the gap. CDR3 length: 12 amino acids. Germline V gene sequence: CDR1 MDHEN, CDR2 SYDVKM. CDR3 nucleotide sequence: TGTGCCAGCAGCCTAGGGTGGTCGTGGGCTTTCTTT. It specifies CASSLGWSWAFF.